This TCR beta chain was identified in a study of T cells in Graves' hyperthyroidism and ophthalmopathy. Amplified regions were TCR beta CDR3 sequences from RNA transcripts. The HTBI primer set drove a first-round RT-PCR of the TCR CDR3. TCRdb analysed the multiplex PCR reads with MiXCR anew, one entry per CDR3 protein. The table lists over 450,000 distinct CDR3 sequences, approximately 15% of them singletons. This clonotype came up a few times. The receptor was derived from a woman aged 18 to 35 with Graves' hyperthyroidism. Specimen: blood.

The CDR3 reads CASSMVWGQRLEQFF. The CDR3 DNA is TGTGCCAGTAGTATGGTTTGGGGCCAAAGACTTGAGCAGTTCTTC. The rearrangement joins TRBV19 to TRBJ2-1; D is possibly TRBD1 (5 bases). V lost 3 bases to trimming and J lost 9 bases, with 18 bases between them. Germline V gene lookup returns CDR1 LNHDA and CDR2 SQIVND (reference sequence). The CDR3 runs to 15 residues. Drawing the rest from reference TRBV19 and TRBJ2-1, the complete variable domain is DGGITQSPKYLFRKEGQNVTLSCEQNLNHDAMYWYRQDPGQGLRLIYYSQIVNDFQKGDIAEGYSVSREKKESFPLTVTSAQKNPTAFYLCASSMVWGQRLEQFFGPGTRLTVL.